This T cell receptor (beta chain) originates from a study of blood T cell repertoires in COVID-19. On the study more broadly: The origin of the acute and convalescent COVID-19 samples was the United States, Italy and Spain.

V dropped 6 bases and J dropped 5 bases, with 10 bases sitting between them. CDR1 is SNHLY and CDR2 is FYNNEI in the germline V gene. The CDR3 consists of 12 residues. Original analysis: Scientists estimated how many nucleated cells there were by amplifying reference gene primers. Profiled with immunoSEQ multiplex PCR; TCRdb holds only in-frame clones, not every one. From that table come the V and J calls and clone size; the DNA was used to work out D and trimming. The data show roughly 41,000 clones, about 83% seen once. Sequenced input: peripheral blood. The rearrangement uses TRBV2 and TRBJ2-5; weak D call: TRBD2 (5 bases). The receptor was isolated from an elderly woman with acute or convalescent COVID-19. The CDR3, as DNA: TGTGCCAGCAGACATTCGGGGGAGACCCAGTACTTC. Protein product: CASRHSGETQYF.